This TCR beta chain was observed in a study of regulatory T cells in long-lasting Graves disease. This clonotype was counted ten times or more. Investigators prepared the TCR beta libraries by applying iRepertoire HTBI primers and Arm-PCR of CDR3 regions. A single record per CDR3 protein comes from TCRdb applying MiXCR to the multiplex PCR reads. This table has 200,000 to 250,000 distinct CDR3 sequences, approximately 20% appearing once. Time point noted: newly diagnosed GD, antithyroid drugs for less than 3 months. With RNA extracted from PBMCs as input, the TCR library was made. The CDR3 contains 13 residues. V lost 4 bases and J lost 5, with 11 bases in between. Germline assignment: CDR1 SEHNR and CDR2 FQNEAQ (reference sequence).

The origin of this receptor is a female donor with Graves disease. The sample consisted of peripheral blood mononuclear cells (PBMCs), taken at new diagnosis, from a patient treated with antithyroid drugs. The J gene is TRBJ1-2, the V gene TRBV7-9, with a possible D match to TRBD1 (5 bases). Here the CDR3 reads CASSSLQAYGYTF. The CDR3 bases are TGTGCCAGCAGCTCTCTACAGGCTTATGGCTACACCTTC. Using reference TRBV7-9 and TRBJ1-2 for the parts outside the CDR3, the full variable domain is DTGVSQNPRHKITKRGQNVTFRCDPISEHNRLYWYRQTLGQGPEFLTYFQNEAQLEKSRLLSDRFSAERPKGSFSTLEIQRTEQGDSAMYLCASSSLQAYGYTFGSGTRLTVV.